This T cell receptor beta chain was recorded in a study of blood T cell repertoires in COVID-19. Across the whole study: Whether acute or convalescent, the COVID-19 samples came from the United States, Italy and Spain.

Using immunoSEQ multiplex PCR, the repertoire was profiled, and TCRdb retains in-frame clones only, with some absent. The data contain 320,000 or so clones, 85% of them seen just once; the ten biggest clones take up around 1.8%. Cohort placement rested on clinical history that participants reported themselves. A COVID-19 case had been met by exposed participants during the 2 weeks before study entry. This CDR3 is 13 amino acids long. V dropped 6 bases and J dropped 0 bases, with 3 bases sitting between them. The receptor was isolated from a woman between 25 and 40 years old who had been exposed to COVID-19. The chain joins TRBV12-3 or TRBV12-4 to TRBJ2-6; D unclear. Sequencing was carried out using PBMCs or T cells enriched from blood (not recorded which). CDR3 in amino acids: CASRYSGANVLTF. The CDR3 coding sequence is TGTGCCAGCAGGTACTCTGGGGCCAACGTCCTGACTTTC.